Below, one TCR beta chain is given with its context. There are a few counts of this clonotype. Its specific antigen is unknown. It has no much larger one-base neighbor in the sample; base qualities were not kept. This record comes from a study of T-cell memory formation after mild COVID-19 (dated by TCRdb to the early 2020s). The study in broad terms: TCR sequence clusters from the two donors were largely donor specific. Two young, previously healthy adult volunteers made up the cohort, one male and one female. In a couple of donors, T-cell clones that expanded and contracted after mild COVID-19 were tracked by sequencing TCRalpha and TCRbeta repertoires over time. Broader findings and caveats from the paper: Contracting CD4+ clones were found mainly in CM and EM memory subsets, while CD8+ clones were enriched in EMRA. From day 15 to 85, contracting clones showed balanced CD4/CD8 phenotypes, whereas a second wave of clones that expanded from day 15 to 37 leaned towards CD4+. The study included only a couple of mild cases, and larger cohorts that include severe cases with pre-infection samples were judged to be necessary. SARS-CoV-2 specificity was not confirmed for the second-wave clones peaking on day 37. Some responding clones were detected in pre-infection memory, which suggested that pre-existing cross-reactive memory T cells had joined the SARS-CoV-2 response.

Sequencing was performed on an Illumina NovaSeq 6000. Using 5'RACE with constant-segment primers, TCRalpha and TCRbeta cDNA libraries were constructed, with sample barcodes and unique molecular identifiers added in the process. RNA was extracted from every sample with Trizol reagent. Libraries were amplified in two PCR steps, with a second sample barcode and Illumina TruSeq adapters added in the second step. Libraries were sequenced on an Illumina NovaSeq with 2 x 150 bp paired-end reads. For the original study's pipeline: With migec v1.2.7, reads were demultiplexed and then collapsed into UMI-guided consensus sequences. Using mixcr v2.1.11, UMI consensuses were aligned to TRA and TRB V and J templates and then assembled into clonotypes. Expanded or contracted clonotypes were those called significant by both edgeR and NoisET, with noise models trained on biological replicates. For edgeR calls, the thresholds were a false discovery rate-adjusted p below 0.01 and a log2 fold-change of 1. As an exploratory analysis of dynamics, PCA with hierarchical clustering was applied to max-normalized trajectories of the 1000 most abundant clonotypes. Separately sequenced CD4+ and CD8+ repertoires were used to assign the CD4 or CD8 phenotype of responding clones. In-frame beta chains were kept once TCRdb had trimmed the public reads at Q25 with fastp and called clones with MiXCR. Rows with one shared CDR3 protein collapse into an entry with the most common genes and DNA. These V and J calls rely on TCRdb rather than the paper's analysis. The sample table lists a few hundred thousand distinct CDR3 sequences, about a fifth of them with a count of one. The top ten clonotypes cover 7.5% to 9.5% of the sample.

PBMCs were isolated by Ficoll-Paque density gradient centrifugation. The receptor comes from an adult woman who had mild COVID-19 (a few samples of this study predate the infection). The sample titles of this study are shuffled in the database, so cell type and time point are left out; the donor was told from shared clones. Sequencing used PBMCs or a T cell subset sorted from them (not recorded which).

The CDR3 loop reads CASSKECQNTDTQYF. The nucleotide sequence is TGTGCCAGCAGCAAAGAATGCCAAAACACAGATACGCAGTATTTT. The V gene is TRBV21-1 and the J gene is TRBJ2-3. TRBV21-1 is a pseudogene locus. The CDR3 goes from the cysteine to the phenylalanine over 15 residues. Just CDR3 DNA is preserved here, 45 bases in frame from base 1.